The 20 T cell receptor beta chains below all came from one sample that was sequenced in a study of immune heterogeneity within non-small cell lung tumors. The authors amplified TCR beta CDR3 by multiplex PCR with 32 V and 13 J primers. TCRdb itself ran the multiplex PCR reads through MiXCR, one entry per CDR3 protein. In the table there are around 4,200 distinct CDR3 sequences, more than 20% of which are singletons. Genomic DNA from bulk tumor acted as the template, and about 550 ng was loaded per sample. Several biopsies were collected from each primary tumor during surgery. They were spaced as far apart as possible within the tumor mass. Their non-small cell lung cancer was newly diagnosed and untreated, and the patients underwent curative surgery. Material: lung tumor tissue. The receptors stem from a man in his forties or fifties with non-small cell lung cancer.

By share, this clonotype ranks as large. J is TRBJ2-7 and V is TRBV2; D is undetermined. V lost 6 bases and J 0 bases, leaving 12 bases between the germline ends. Germline lookup yields CDR1 SNHLY and CDR2 FYNNEI. The CDR3 extends over 14 amino acids. CDR3 nucleotides: TGTGCCAGCAGAACCCAGTTAAGCTCCTACGAGCAGTACTTC. It encodes CASRTQLSSYEQYF.

By sample share, this clonotype is medium-sized (0.01 to 0.1%). V is TRBV5-6 and J is TRBJ2-7; a possible D gene is TRBD2 (5 bases). The CDR3 is made up of 14 amino acids. Trimming removed 4 bases at V and 5 bases at J, with 16 bases between. The germline CDR1 and CDR2 sequences are SGHDT and YYEEEE. The CDR3 loop is CASSEGRPADEQYF. CDR3 DNA: TGTGCCAGCAGCGAGGGCCGGCCCGCCGACGAGCAGTACTTC.

This clonotype counts as medium-sized. This chain joins TRBV28 and TRBJ1-5; a possible D gene is TRBD1 (6 bases). Trimming left V 3 bases short and J 7 bases short, with 16 bases between. This CDR3 has 15 residues. Germline CDR1 is MDHEN and CDR2 is SYDVKM. The DNA of the CDR3 is TGTGCCAGCAGTTTGGCTAGAACAGGGAAGCAGCCCCAGCATTTT. Translated: CASSLARTGKQPQHF. The variable domain in full, with the rest retrieved from reference TRBV28 and TRBJ1-5, is DVKVTQSSRYLVKRTGEKVFLECVQDMDHENMFWYRQDPGLGLRLIYFSYDVKMKEKGDIPEGYSVSREKKERFSLILESASTNQTSMYLCASSLARTGKQPQHFGDGTRLSIL.

At least ten counts were recorded for this clonotype. The gene calls are TRBV10-2 and TRBJ1-1; TRBD1 matches 9 bases. V shed 5 bases and J 7 bases; nucleotides not matched to a gene: 2. Germline CDR1 reads WSHSY; CDR2 reads SAAADI. The CDR3 totals 12 residues. Written as DNA, the CDR3 is TGCGCCAGCAGTTACAGGGGGCTTGAAGCTTTCTTT. It specifies CASSYRGLEAFF.

By share, this clonotype counts as medium-sized. The chain recombines TRBV7-3 with TRBJ2-7; TRBD1 aligns across 7 bases. V shed 8 bases, J shed 3 bases, and the junction held 7 bases outside the gene matches. CDR3 length: 13 amino acids. CDR1 and CDR2 (germline): SGHTA, FQGTGA. CDR3 sequence (DNA): TGTGCCAGCGGACCGGGACAGCACTACGAGCAGTACTTC. This translates into CASGPGQHYEQYF.

In this sample, this clonotype turned up many times. A read error is possible here, since a much larger clone lies one base away. This chain uses TRBV2 with TRBJ1-3; TRBD1 matches 8 bases. With 4 bases clipped from V and 4 bases from J, the junction kept 9 bases outside the gene matches. Germline CDR1 reads SNHLY; CDR2 reads FYNNEI. There are 16 residues in the CDR3. This chain's CDR3 is CASSAEPTGGGNTIYF. CDR3 in DNA: TGTGCCAGCAGTGCAGAACCCACAGGGGGAGGAAACACCATATATTTT.

This clonotype is medium-sized (0.01 to 0.1%) by share. The chain recombines TRBV27 with TRBJ1-1; D is possibly TRBD1 (5 bases). This CDR3 comprises 13 residues. Trimming cost V 5 bases and J 10 bases, with 17 bases left between them. The germline V gene has CDR1 MNHEY and CDR2 SMNVEV (reference sequence). CDR3 in amino acids: CASSPRQFFGAFF. Written as DNA, the CDR3 is TGTGCCAGCAGTCCACGACAGTTTTTCGGAGCTTTCTTT.

This clonotype was counted only a few times. This chain connects TRBV12-3 or TRBV12-4 to TRBJ2-5; D is possibly TRBD2 (5 bases). Between the trimmed V and J ends, which lost 3 bases and 8 bases, there was a span of 10 bases. This CDR3 is built from 12 residues. The CDR3 DNA sequence: TGTGCCAGCAGTTTCTCCGGGGATACCCAGTACTTC. Its protein product is CASSFSGDTQYF.

This clonotype ranks as medium-sized (0.01 to 0.1%). This chain joins TRBV3-1 and TRBJ2-2; D not resolved. V was shortened by 2 bases and J by 5 bases, with 3 bases between the two germline ends. From germline, CDR1 is LGHDT and CDR2 YNNKEL (reference sequence). The CDR3 is 12 amino acids. CDR3 in amino acids: CASSQPTGELFF. DNA of the CDR3: TGTGCCAGCAGCCAACCGACCGGGGAGCTGTTTTTT.

A note on this clonotype: The germline gene is not matched at one end of the junction; a read error may be the cause. The chain combines TRBV12-3 or TRBV12-4 with TRBJ2-6; TRBD2 aligns across 14 bases. This CDR3 spans 18 amino acids. CDR3 loop: CASSPRLAGGPGAKVLTF. In DNA form, the CDR3 reads TGTGCCAGCAGCCCCAGACTAGCGGGAGGGCCTGGGGCCAAAGTCCTGACCTTC.

This clonotype is categorized as medium-sized (0.01 to 0.1%). The rearrangement joins TRBV18 to TRBJ2-7; the match to TRBD1 covers 7 bases. Germline V lookup: CDR1 KGHSH, CDR2 LQKENI. The CDR3 is 14 amino acids. J was trimmed by 0 bases and V by 2 bases; bases with no gene match: 1. DNA for the CDR3: TGTGCCAGCTCACCAGGGACAGTCTCCTACGAGCAGTACTTC. Amino acid sequence: CASSPGTVSYEQYF.

This chain links TRBV20-1 with TRBJ2-5; D is ambiguous. Per germline, CDR1 DFQATT and CDR2 SNEGSKA (reference sequence). The ends were cut back, 4 bases at V and 1 base at J, with 10 bases in the middle. The CDR3 consists of 13 residues. The CDR3 DNA sequence: TGCAGTGCTACAAACCAATTCCAAGAGACCCAGTACTTC. As protein: CSATNQFQETQYF.

This chain joins TRBV18 and TRBJ1-5; the D is unclear. Germline CDR1 reads KGHSH; CDR2 reads LQKENI. The CDR3 runs 13 residues. V shed 2 bases and J shed 4 bases, with 6 bases lying between them. The CDR3 nucleotides are TGTGCCAGCTCACCAGACCAGAATCAGCCCCAGCATTTT. It encodes CASSPDQNQPQHF.

By its share, this clonotype is medium-sized. The rearrangement uses TRBV6-2 or TRBV6-3 and TRBJ1-2; no definite D call. The CDR3 has 13 residues. Germline V gene sequence: CDR1 MNHEY, CDR2 SVGEGT. V lost 4 bases to trimming and J lost 4 bases, with 10 bases between them. The CDR3 region has the DNA TGTGCCAGCAGTTCCCCCAGCTTCTATGGCTACACCTTC. Translating gives CASSSPSFYGYTF.

By its share, this clonotype is medium-sized. This chain connects TRBV7-6 to TRBJ1-3, with TRBD1 matching over 9 bases. Per the germline V gene, CDR1 is SGHVS and CDR2 is FNYEAQ. V was clipped by 1 base and J by 0 bases; unmatched bases: 4. This CDR3 is built from 17 residues. CDR3 residues: CASSLVTGGFSGNTIYF. The CDR3 nucleotides are TGTGCCAGCAGCTTAGTTACAGGGGGCTTCTCTGGAAACACCATATATTTT.

By frequency in the sample, this clonotype is medium-sized. The chain employs TRBV18 and TRBJ1-6; 11 bases agree with TRBD1. V shed 2 bases and J 7 bases; nucleotides not matched to a gene: 4. The CDR3 totals 16 residues. Germline V lookup: CDR1 KGHSH, CDR2 LQKENI. The CDR3 DNA sequence: TGTGCCAGCTCACCAGGACAGGGGGCCTCAAATTCACCCCTCCACTTT. Protein: CASSPGQGASNSPLHF.

This clonotype occurred many times. The chain couples TRBV7-6 to TRBJ2-5, with 11 bases matching TRBD1. This CDR3 contains 15 residues. V lost 5 bases and J lost 4; bases outside the gene matches: 6. Germline V gene sequence: CDR1 SGHVS, CDR2 FNYEAQ. The CDR3 nucleotides are TGTGCCAGCAGCATACGGACAGGGGGCCGAGAGACCCAGTACTTC. This sequence encodes CASSIRTGGRETQYF.

By frequency in the sample, this clonotype is medium-sized (0.01 to 0.1%). The chain uses TRBV12-3 or TRBV12-4 and TRBJ1-3; no definite D call. CDR3 length: 13 residues. With 3 bases removed from V and 0 bases from J, the gap between germline ends came to 3 bases. CDR3 nucleotide sequence: TGTGCCAGCAGTTTTAGCTCTGGAAACACCATATATTTT. Translated, it gives CASSFSSGNTIYF.

Details on this clonotype: Because the CDR3 is missing its conserved closing phenylalanine or tryptophan, this is likely a read error. This sequence joins TRBV18 and TRBJ2-5, with TRBD1 as a possible D gene (5 bases). This CDR3 comprises 13 residues. The germline CDR1 and CDR2 sequences are KGHSH and LQKENI. V was pared by 4 bases and J by 0 bases, with 6 bases between. DNA of the CDR3: TGTGCCAGCTCACGACAGTACCAAGAGACCCAGTACTAC. This encodes CASSRQYQETQYY.

In its sample, this clonotype is medium-sized. V gene TRBV18 combines with J gene TRBJ2-7, with a weak D call TRBD1 (5 bases). Germline CDR1 reads KGHSH; CDR2 reads LQKENI. The CDR3 is 12 amino acids. V was trimmed by 6 bases and J by 4 bases, leaving 10 bases between them. CDR3 protein: CASSPTAYEQYF. The CDR3 DNA reads TGTGCCAGCTCTCCGACAGCTTACGAGCAGTACTTC.